These T cell receptor beta chains were read from a single sample in a study of cytomegalovirus exposure and HLA in healthy donors. Only in-frame clones appear in the TCRdb table, and some are missing; sequencing was by immunoSEQ multiplex PCR. The data hold 70,000 to 85,000 clones, with around 94% observed a single time. Sequenced input: PBMCs. These receptors came from a woman between 18 and 30 years old in good health and CMV-seropositive. Each CDR3 is given with its conserved first and last residue. A D gene is named only where the DNA matches it firmly. The size field is filled for only some rows; it gives once, few, many or a size class.

CASSPRTGILEAFF TGTGCCAGCAGTCCCCGGACAGGGATACTTGAAGCTTTCTTT TRBV6-1 - TRBD1 14 TRBJ1-1
CAWSSMGPDTQYF TGTGCCTGGAGCTCGATGGGGCCAGATACGCAGTATTTT TRBV30 - - 13 TRBJ2-3
CASSLGDRNTGELFF TGTGCCAGCAGCTTAGGGGACAGGAACACCGGGGAGCTGTTTTTT TRBV7-9 - TRBD1 15 TRBJ2-2
CASSSTANLNYGYTF TGTGCCAGCAGCTCGACAGCCAATTTGAACTATGGCTACACCTTC TRBV9 - - 15 TRBJ1-2
CASGPGQGGEKLFF TGTGCTAGTGGTCCGGGACAGGGAGGTGAAAAACTGTTTTTT TRBV12-5 - TRBD1 14 TRBJ1-4
CASSLIRVHGYTF TGTGCCAGCAGCTTGATCAGGGTACATGGCTACACCTTC TRBV5-6 - - 13 TRBJ1-2
CSILRVSTDTQYF TGCAGTATTTTGCGGGTTAGCACAGATACGCAGTATTTT TRBV29-1 - - 13 TRBJ2-3
CASSVVGQGNKDTQYF TGTGCCAGCAGCGTAGTCGGACAGGGAAATAAGGATACGCAGTATTTT TRBV9 once TRBD1 16 TRBJ2-3
CASSDGTKPDTQYF TGTGCCAGCAGCGACGGGACTAAGCCCGATACGCAGTATTTT TRBV7-2 - TRBD2 14 TRBJ2-3
CASSPGTGSTDTQYF TGTGCCAGCAGCCCAGGGACAGGTAGCACAGATACGCAGTATTTT TRBV7-7 - TRBD1 15 TRBJ2-3
CASSQPLLAGGLLAKNIQYF TGTGCCAGCAGCCAACCCCTACTAGCGGGGGGCCTACTAGCCAAAAACATTCAGTACTTC TRBV4-2 - TRBD2 20 TRBJ2-4
CAWRVNRGDGYTF TGTGCCTGGAGGGTTAACAGGGGAGATGGCTACACCTTC TRBV30 - TRBD1 13 TRBJ1-2
CASSQEPGQGNTEAFF TGTGCCAGCAGCCAGGAACCGGGACAGGGGAACACTGAAGCTTTCTTT TRBV7-9 - TRBD1 16 TRBJ1-1
CASSYSTGYMGTEAFF TGTGCCAGCAGTTACTCGACAGGGTATATGGGCACTGAAGCTTTCTTT TRBV6-5 - TRBD1 16 TRBJ1-1
CASSLDPGETQYF TGTGCCAGCAGCTTAGATCCCGGAGAGACCCAGTACTTC TRBV7-9 - - 13 TRBJ2-5
CASGLGFVDEQYF TGTGCTAGTGGTTTGGGCTTCGTAGACGAGCAGTACTTC TRBV12-5 - - 13 TRBJ2-7
CASSPGTANYGYTF TGTGCCAGCTCACCCGGGACAGCTAACTATGGCTACACCTTC TRBV18 - TRBD1 14 TRBJ1-2
CASSWTGPQYSNQPQHF TGTGCCAGCAGTTGGACAGGGCCCCAGTATAGCAATCAGCCCCAGCATTTT TRBV27 - TRBD1 17 TRBJ1-5
CASSLGDTQYF TGTGCCAGCAGCCTCGGAGATACGCAGTATTTT TRBV14 - - 11 TRBJ2-3
CASSLTPGTSGSYEQYF TGTGCCAGCAGCCTAACCCCCGGGACTAGCGGATCCTACGAGCAGTACTTC TRBV7-6 - TRBD2 17 TRBJ2-7
CASRSFTTKAYEQYF TGTGCCAGCAGGAGCTTCACGACTAAAGCCTACGAGCAGTACTTC TRBV6-1 - - 15 TRBJ2-7
CASSLSTSGKGEQFF TGTGCCAGCAGCTTGAGCACTAGCGGGAAGGGTGAGCAGTTCTTC TRBV5-8 - TRBD2 15 TRBJ2-1
CATSRGGGGGPTDTQYF TGTGCCACCAGCAGAGGCGGGGGCGGGGGGCCTACAGATACGCAGTATTTT TRBV15 - TRBD2 17 TRBJ2-3
CASSGSGKGGFTDTQYF TGTGCCAGCAGTGGGTCGGGTAAGGGGGGGTTCACAGATACGCAGTATTTT TRBV6-1 - - 17 TRBJ2-3
CASSSFSEQYF TGTGCCAGCAGCTCGTTTAGCGAGCAGTACTTC TRBV7-2 - - 11 TRBJ2-7
CASSRGGENYGYTF TGTGCCAGCAGCCGGGGGGGGGAAAACTATGGCTACACCTTC TRBV6-5 - - 14 TRBJ1-2
CASAPGEAFF TGTGCCAGCGCCCCGGGTGAAGCTTTCTTT TRBV21-1 - - 10 TRBJ1-1
CASSFADRGLGTEAFF TGTGCCAGCAGTTTCGCCGACAGGGGATTAGGCACTGAAGCTTTCTTT TRBV28 - TRBD1 16 TRBJ1-1
CASSLATSGWQQFF TGTGCCAGCAGCTTGGCGACTAGCGGGTGGCAGCAGTTCTTC TRBV5-5 few TRBD2 14 TRBJ2-1
CASSQGEGIRSGANVLTF TGTGCCAGCAGTCAGGGTGAAGGGATCCGCTCTGGGGCCAACGTCCTGACTTTC TRBV27 once - 18 TRBJ2-6
CASSKLGSVYGYTF TGTGCCAGCAGCAAACTTGGGAGTGTCTATGGCTACACCTTC TRBV11-3 - - 14 TRBJ1-2
CASSVPTSGRGETQYF TGTGCCAGTAGTGTCCCGACTAGCGGGAGAGGAGAGACCCAGTACTTC TRBV19 - TRBD2 16 TRBJ2-5
CAIRSGGSYEQYF TGTGCCATCAGGTCAGGGGGATCCTACGAGCAGTACTTC TRBV10-3 - TRBD1 13 TRBJ2-7
CASSTSLEAYGYTF TGTGCCAGTAGTACCTCTTTGGAGGCCTATGGCTACACCTTC TRBV19 - - 14 TRBJ1-2
CSVVGGTLGDEQYF TGCAGCGTTGTAGGCGGGACGCTCGGGGACGAGCAGTACTTC TRBV29-1 few - 14 TRBJ2-7
CASSPRTGWHEQFF TGTGCCAGCAGCCCCCGGACAGGGTGGCATGAGCAGTTCTTC TRBV7-8 - TRBD1 14 TRBJ2-1
CASTTTGTRRNEQFF TGTGCCAGCACCACGACCGGGACTAGGAGGAATGAGCAGTTCTTC TRBV7-9 - TRBD2 15 TRBJ2-1
CASSLSSAGEQYF TGTGCCAGCAGTTTATCGTCGGCAGGAGAGCAGTACTTC TRBV27 - - 13 TRBJ2-7
CASSLEGLAGEQFF TGTGCCAGCAGCTTAGAAGGGCTAGCCGGTGAGCAGTTCTTC TRBV7-9 - - 14 TRBJ2-1
CASNPTGGDEKLFF TGTGCCAGTAACCCCACAGGGGGCGATGAAAAACTGTTTTTT TRBV19 - TRBD1 14 TRBJ1-4
CASSVTRGIHEQFF TGTGCCAGCAGCGTGACTAGAGGCATTCATGAGCAGTTCTTC TRBV9 - - 14 TRBJ2-1
CASSQGASDGYTF TGTGCCAGCAGCCAAGGGGCGTCGGATGGCTACACCTTC TRBV4-2 - - 13 TRBJ1-2
CASRPDTGNTEAFF TGTGCCAGCAGGCCGGACACAGGGAACACTGAAGCTTTCTTT TRBV5-4 - - 14 TRBJ1-1
CASSVNSYGYTF TGTGCCAGCAGCGTGAACAGCTATGGCTACACCTTC TRBV2 - - 12 TRBJ1-2
CASCRGGAQPQHF TGTGCCAGCTGTCGAGGGGGGGCTCAGCCCCAGCATTTT TRBV2 - - 13 TRBJ1-5
CASSTRPGGRNTEAFF TGTGCCAGCAGTACCCGACCCGGGGGGAGGAACACTGAAGCTTTCTTT TRBV2 - - 16 TRBJ1-1
CAWSVGGGPSSTDTQYF TGTGCCTGGAGTGTAGGCGGGGGGCCGTCTAGCACAGATACGCAGTATTTT TRBV30 - TRBD2 17 TRBJ2-3